The subject of this entry is one T cell receptor beta chain. The record originates from a study of CD8 T cells in Susac syndrome. V was pared by 0 bases and J by 0 bases, with 6 bases between. Per germline, CDR1 GTSNPN and CDR2 SVGIG (reference sequence). There are 14 residues in the CDR3. The RNA, 0.5 to 1 ug, was put through reverse transcription using random hexamers. From the immunoSEQ multiplex PCR reads, TCRdb called clonotypes with MiXCR, one entry per CDR3 protein. The data hold 400,000 to 550,000 distinct CDR3 sequences, with 85% to 90% observed a single time. The sample was CD8+ T cells from PBMCs. This chain connects TRBV30 to TRBJ1-5; the D is unclear. This clonotype originated in a human donor with multiple sclerosis. Here the CDR3 reads CAWSVSASNQPQHF. Written as DNA, the CDR3 is TGTGCCTGGAGTGTATCTGCTAGCAATCAGCCCCAGCATTTT.